This T cell receptor (beta chain) was sequenced in a study of response to subunit inactivated influenza vaccine. General observations from the study: That few new T cells are recruited by each seasonal influenza vaccination was the authors' suggestion.

Germline V gene lookup returns CDR1 MNHEY and CDR2 SVGAGI. V dropped 0 bases and J dropped 0 bases, with 15 bases sitting between them. The CDR3 is made up of 18 amino acids. This clonotype was seen many times. Its specificity is unknown. TCRdb independently ran MiXCR on the RT-PCR reads; one entry per CDR3 protein. The table includes around 570,000 distinct CDR3 sequences, 7.5% to 8.5% detected once. This sample comprised PBMCs from blood, obtained less than 25 months after vaccination. The chain uses TRBV6-5 and TRBJ1-5; D is unresolved. This receptor was taken from a man between 50 and 75 years old who received an inactivated influenza vaccine. CDR3: CASSYSSRAEYSNQPQHF. The CDR3 coding sequence is TGTGCCAGCAGTTACTCGAGTCGCGCAGAGTATAGCAATCAGCCCCAGCATTTT.